In this sample, the clone carrying this T cell receptor beta chain turned up a few times. Antigen specificity is unknown. Healthy Caucasians provided all donations. This record belongs to a study of identical twins. A template switching step contributed a universal primer site, while unique molecular identifiers were present in the cDNA. TCRdb recomputed calls from the 5' RACE reads with MiXCR, one row per CDR3 protein. The sample includes about 530,000 distinct CDR3 sequences, nearly 15% of them seen just once. The V and J ends lost 5 bases and 8 bases respectively, with 18 bases between them. CDR1 and CDR2 from the germline V gene are SEHNR and FQNEAQ (reference sequence). CDR3 length: 15 amino acids. Study results and caveats: The study drew conclusions from cross-sectional statistical analysis, not from following the same donors.

The same specimen was also included in a second study, on yellow fever vaccine responses in identical twins.

V gene TRBV7-9 combines with J gene TRBJ1-4; tentatively, D is TRBD1 (6 bases). The TCR was taken from a woman under 30 in good health. Input material: CD4+ T cells sorted from blood. Here the CDR3 DNA reads TGTGCCAGCAGCCCTCCCGGGGGCCGGTGGGAAAAACTGTTTTTT. It translates to CASSPPGGRWEKLFF.